This TCR beta chain appears in the sequencing data of a study of beta chain features in type 1 diabetes. It was one heparinised blood draw, averaging roughly 0.11 L, that each donor gave. Germline lookup yields CDR1 KGHSH and CDR2 LQKENI. V lost 1 base and J lost 4, with 4 bases in between. This CDR3 comprises 12 residues. A few counts support this clone. The antigen is not known. The study reverse transcribed the entire isolated RNA, so it sequenced expressed TCRB transcripts. TCRdb's table, derived via immunoSEQ multiplex PCR, lists solely in-frame clones and lacks some. The sample lists around 320,000 clones; around 15% were seen once. General observations from the study: Relative to healthy donors, patients appeared to have naive, central memory and Treg TCRB repertoires that were more similar. Researchers caution that PCR might favor shorter templates, equally among patients and controls. Insertions at VDJ junctions were less frequent in type 1 diabetes patients. These patients also deleted more nucleotides at the same junctions.

This receptor was taken from a man aged 25 to 40 in good health. The gene calls are TRBV18 and TRBJ1-1; D unclear. Input material: central memory CD4+ T cells from blood. CDR3 nucleotides: TGTGCCAGCTCACCACGAGCCACTGAAGCTTTCTTT. It is translated as CASSPRATEAFF.